These 11 T cell receptor beta chains share one sample of origin, sequenced in a study of OX40 agonist ivuxolimab in advanced cancers. Libraries were prepared by immunoSEQ multiplex PCR; TCRdb keeps only in-frame clonotypes and omits some of them. The data hold roughly 70,000 clones, with around four fifths observed a single time. The sample here was CD4+ or CD8+ T cells sorted from blood, taken in a trial of the OX40 agonist ivuxolimab. The receptor source for this set is an adult with an advanced solid tumor such as melanoma, head and neck, liver or kidney cancer.

This chain connects TRBV28 to TRBJ1-5; D is undetermined. The germline V gene encodes CDR1 MDHEN and CDR2 SYDVKM. Trimming left V 6 bases short and J 4 bases short, with 10 bases between. The CDR3 is made up of 13 amino acids. The CDR3 sequence is CASSQDWNQPQHF. The CDR3 region has the DNA TGTGCCAGCAGCCAAGATTGGAATCAGCCCCAGCATTTT.

This clone has only a few counts. V and J are TRBV10-2 and TRBJ2-1; D gene ambiguous. Looked up from germline, CDR1 is WSHSY and CDR2 is SAAADI. There are 13 residues in the CDR3. With 7 bases removed from V and 2 bases from J, the gap between germline ends came to 9 bases. The CDR3 region is CASIAWTYNEQFF. CDR3 nucleotide sequence: TGCGCCAGCATTGCGTGGACCTACAATGAGCAGTTCTTC.

The chain links TRBV7-9 to TRBJ1-3, with D possibly TRBD1 on 6 matching bases. The CDR3 is 15 residues long. V was clipped by 6 bases and J by 0 bases, with 12 bases between them. Germline V lookup: CDR1 SEHNR, CDR2 FQNEAQ (reference sequence). CDR3 coding DNA: TGTGCCAGCAGTCAAGGGGGGAACTCTGGAAACACCATATATTTT. This encodes CASSQGGNSGNTIYF. The full variable domain, with the rest looked up from reference TRBV7-9 and TRBJ1-3, is DTGVSQNPRHKITKRGQNVTFRCDPISEHNRLYWYRQTLGQGPEFLTYFQNEAQLEKSRLLSDRFSAERPKGSFSTLEIQRTEQGDSAMYLCASSQGGNSGNTIYFGEGSWLTVV.

V is TRBV2 and J is TRBJ1-6; no reliable D call. V lost 6 bases to trimming and J lost 8 bases, with 14 bases between them. In germline, CDR1 is SNHLY, CDR2 FYNNEI. The CDR3 sequence is 14 residues long. Here the CDR3 DNA reads TGTGCCAGCAGCTATAGTCCGACCTATTCACCCCTCCACTTT. It codes for CASSYSPTYSPLHF.

The rearrangement uses TRBV7-2 and TRBJ2-3, with no clear D. V gave up 1 base and J gave up 1 base, with 12 bases separating them. The CDR3 spans 16 residues. The germline CDR1 and CDR2 sequences are SGHTA and FQGNSA. Here the CDR3 DNA reads TGTGCCAGCAGCTTAGAAGCGAGATTAGGCACAGATACGCAGTATTTT. As protein: CASSLEARLGTDTQYF.

The chain employs TRBV6-4 and TRBJ1-1; weak D call: TRBD1 (5 bases). The CDR3 loop spans 14 amino acids. CDR1 is MRHNA, CDR2 SNTAGT, per germline. Trimming stripped 5 bases from V and 5 bases from J, with 15 bases between. CDR3 sequence (DNA): TGTGCCAGCAGTCCGGGGCCCCTATTGACTGAAGCTTTCTTT. This sequence encodes CASSPGPLLTEAFF.

The J gene is TRBJ1-2, the V gene TRBV18, with TRBD1 as a possible D gene (5 bases). The CDR3 spans 15 residues. V was trimmed by 3 bases and J by 8 bases, leaving 19 bases between them. Germline V lookup: CDR1 KGHSH, CDR2 LQKENI. As DNA, the CDR3 is TGTGCCAGCTCACCTTCCGGGACGGGCCTCGGAGGCTACACCTTC. Protein sequence: CASSPSGTGLGGYTF.

V and J are TRBV19 and TRBJ1-2; 8 bases match TRBD1. With V trimmed by 6 bases and J by 4 bases, 7 bases remained unmatched. This CDR3 is built from 14 residues. The germline gives CDR1 LNHDA, CDR2 SQIVND (reference sequence). The CDR3 is CASSHLDRGYGYTF. In DNA, the CDR3 is TGTGCCAGTAGCCATCTCGACAGGGGCTATGGCTACACCTTC. The complete variable domain, with remaining parts taken from reference TRBV19 and TRBJ1-2, reads DGGITQSPKYLFRKEGQNVTLSCEQNLNHDAMYWYRQDPGQGLRLIYYSQIVNDFQKGDIAEGYSVSREKKESFPLTVTSAQKNPTAFYLCASSHLDRGYGYTFGSGTRLTVV.

The chain carries TRBV10-2 and TRBJ2-5, with a tentative D call TRBD1 (6 bases). This CDR3 spans 16 amino acids. V was clipped by 6 bases and J by 4 bases, with 21 bases between them. Germline CDR1 is WSHSY and CDR2 is SAAADI. The CDR3, as DNA: TGCGCCAGCAGGCCGGCCGGACTCTCGGACAGAGAGACCCAGTACTTC. This gives the protein CASRPAGLSDRETQYF.

The J gene is TRBJ1-2, the V gene TRBV6-5, with a weak D call TRBD1 (6 bases). The CDR3 spans 15 residues. Germline-derived CDR1 and CDR2 are MNHEY and SVGAGI. V lost 4 bases and J lost 2, with 14 bases in between. The CDR3 region has the DNA TGTGCCAGCAGTTCTAGCGCGGACAGAAACTATGGCTACACCTTC. Its translation: CASSSSADRNYGYTF.

The rearrangement joins TRBV6-6 to TRBJ2-7; the match to TRBD2 covers 8 bases. The V gene end was trimmed by 6 bases and the J gene end by 3 bases; junction bases not matched to a gene: 4. Germline CDR1 reads MNHNY; CDR2 reads SVGAGI (reference sequence). This CDR3 contains 13 residues. The CDR3 protein is CASSRGGNYEQYV. CDR3 DNA sequence: TGTGCCAGCAGCCGCGGGGGGAACTACGAGCAGTACGTC.